This TCR beta chain stems from a study of cytomegalovirus exposure and HLA in healthy donors. Germline CDR1 and CDR2: GTSNPN and SVGIG (reference sequence). Trimming left V 3 bases short and J 5 bases short, with 10 bases between. There are 12 residues in the CDR3. The PCR was carried out with 60 Vbeta primers and 13 Jbeta primers. Clones were read by immunoSEQ multiplex PCR, and TCRdb kept only the in-frame ones, dropping some. The repertoire holds over 120,000 clones, with approximately 78% as singletons. This receptor was identified in a female donor in good health and CMV-seronegative. This chain links TRBV30 with TRBJ2-5; D is uncertain. Sequencing was carried out using PBMCs. The CDR3 sequence is CAWSLSWETQYF. Here the CDR3 DNA reads TGTGCCTGGAGCCTATCATGGGAGACCCAGTACTTC.